Presented here are 7 T cell receptor beta chains from one specimen sequenced in a study of T cell responses to AZD1222 COVID-19 vaccine (dated by TCRdb to the early 2020s). Library preparation employed the immunoSEQ multiplex PCR assay. The clones in this table, taken by TCRdb from immuneACCESS, are in-frame only. Not every clone is retained; where verified, under half of the shortfall comes from an unresolved V gene, and the cause of the rest is unknown. The sample profile shows roughly 150,000 clones; 90% of them were found once. The ten largest clones capture approximately 1.8% of the sample. The time point label, read with the paper, signifies: baseline before first vaccination. Specimen: peripheral blood, collected on day 0 of AZD1222 vaccination. The receptors stem from an adult in good health.

The chain has TRBV28 and TRBJ1-5; weak D call: TRBD1 (6 bases). V lost 5 bases and J lost 4, with 12 bases in between. The CDR3 runs 14 residues. Germline V gene lookup returns CDR1 MDHEN and CDR2 SYDVKM. The CDR3, as DNA: TGTGCCAGCAGTCACGGCCAGGGGAATCAGCCCCAGCATTTT. Protein: CASSHGQGNQPQHF.

The V and J genes are TRBV13 and TRBJ2-7; the match to TRBD1 covers 7 bases. The V gene's germline CDR1 is PRHDT and CDR2 FYEKMQ (reference sequence). This CDR3 comprises 13 residues. J lost 7 bases, V lost 5 bases, and 8 bases had no gene match. This CDR3 reads CASSEGTVWEQYF. DNA for the CDR3: TGTGCCAGCAGCGAAGGGACAGTTTGGGAGCAGTACTTC. The full variable domain, with the rest looked up from reference TRBV13 and TRBJ2-7, is AAGVIQSPRHLIKEKRETATLKCYPIPRHDTVYWYQQGPGQDPQFLISFYEKMQSDKGSIPDRFSAQQFSDYHSELNMSSLELGDSALYFCASSEGTVWEQYFGPGTRLTVT.

CDR3 amino acids: CASSEGQGRNEQYF. CDR3 sequence (DNA): TGTGCCAGCAGTGAGGGACAGGGGAGAAACGAGCAGTACTTC. The chain links TRBV2 to TRBJ2-7; TRBD1 matches at 10 bases. V was pared by 3 bases and J by 5 bases, with 4 bases of the junction left unmatched. CDR3 length equals 14 residues. Germline V gene data show CDR1 as SNHLY and CDR2 as FYNNEI.

The chain carries TRBV10-3 and TRBJ2-2; D unresolved. The V gene's germline CDR1 is ENHRY and CDR2 SYGVKD. The CDR3 sequence is 11 residues long. V shed 4 bases and J shed 4 bases, with 1 base lying between them. The CDR3 DNA is TGTGCCATCAGTGGCACCGGGGAGCTGTTTTTT. Translated: CAISGTGELFF.

The gene calls are TRBV27 and TRBJ2-3; tentatively, D is TRBD1 (6 bases). The CDR3 consists of 16 residues. Trimming took off 3 bases at V and 0 bases at J, with 13 bases between the two ends. Germline V gene data show CDR1 as MNHEY and CDR2 as SMNVEV (reference sequence). The CDR3 DNA reads TGTGCCAGCAGTTTCGGGACACAAGTAAGCACAGATACGCAGTATTTT. Translating it yields CASSFGTQVSTDTQYF.

The chain recombines TRBV28 with TRBJ1-3; D is ambiguous. This CDR3 region has 16 residues. V dropped 5 bases and J dropped 4 bases, with 18 bases sitting between them. CDR1 MDHEN and CDR2 SYDVKM come from the germline V gene. For the CDR3, the DNA is TGTGCCAGCAGTCCCCATACTTTGGGAGCCGGAAACACCATATATTTT. Translating gives CASSPHTLGAGNTIYF. The full variable domain, rest sourced from reference TRBV28 and TRBJ1-3, is DVKVTQSSRYLVKRTGEKVFLECVQDMDHENMFWYRQDPGLGLRLIYFSYDVKMKEKGDIPEGYSVSREKKERFSLILESASTNQTSMYLCASSPHTLGAGNTIYFGEGSWLTVV.

A remark on this clone: Mismatch with germline at one junction end may stem from a read error. The V and J genes are TRBV6-2 or TRBV6-3 and TRBJ2-1; D is undetermined. The germline V gene has CDR1 MNHEY and CDR2 SVGEGT. The CDR3 totals 11 residues. The CDR3 sequence: CASSSYDEQFF. CDR3 DNA: TGTGCCAGCAGTAGCTACGATGAGCAGTTCTTC.